Reported below is one T cell receptor (beta chain). Its antigen is as yet unknown. The data belong to a study of T cell responses to AZD1222 COVID-19 vaccine. Data came from immunoSEQ multiplex PCR; TCRdb stores just in-frame clones and leaves some out. The profile shows tens of thousands of clones, more than 90% of them singletons. Points from the study as a whole: Donors skewed white British and female; clonal diversity was possibly underestimated.

The sequence was collected from an adult in good health. The specimen was peripheral blood, collected on day 0 of AZD1222 vaccination.

CDR3 protein: CASLPAMNTEAFF. The CDR3 DNA is TGTGCCAGCCTGCCAGCGATGAACACTGAAGCTTTCTTT. This chain joins TRBV6-5 and TRBJ1-1; no clear D gene. Germline values: CDR1 MNHEY, CDR2 SVGAGI. V was trimmed by 8 bases and J by 0 bases, leaving 10 bases between them. The CDR3 length is 13 residues.